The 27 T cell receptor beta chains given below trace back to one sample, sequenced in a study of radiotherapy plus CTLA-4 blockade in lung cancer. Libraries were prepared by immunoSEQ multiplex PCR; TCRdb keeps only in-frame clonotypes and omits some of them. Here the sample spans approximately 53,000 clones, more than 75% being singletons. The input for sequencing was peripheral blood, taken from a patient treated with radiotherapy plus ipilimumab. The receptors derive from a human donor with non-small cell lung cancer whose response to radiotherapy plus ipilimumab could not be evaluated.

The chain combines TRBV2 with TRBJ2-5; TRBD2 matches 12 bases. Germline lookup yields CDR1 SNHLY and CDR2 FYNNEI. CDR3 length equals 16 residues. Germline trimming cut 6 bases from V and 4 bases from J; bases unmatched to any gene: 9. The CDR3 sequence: CASSSSGRAVGETQYF. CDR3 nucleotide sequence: TGTGCCAGCAGCTCTAGCGGGAGGGCCGTAGGAGAGACCCAGTACTTC.

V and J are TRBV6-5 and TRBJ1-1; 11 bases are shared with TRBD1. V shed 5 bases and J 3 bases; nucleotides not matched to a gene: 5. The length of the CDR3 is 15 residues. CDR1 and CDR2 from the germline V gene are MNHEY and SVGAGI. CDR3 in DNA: TGTGCCAGCAGTCAACGGACAGGGGGCTACACTGAAGCTTTCTTT. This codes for CASSQRTGGYTEAFF.

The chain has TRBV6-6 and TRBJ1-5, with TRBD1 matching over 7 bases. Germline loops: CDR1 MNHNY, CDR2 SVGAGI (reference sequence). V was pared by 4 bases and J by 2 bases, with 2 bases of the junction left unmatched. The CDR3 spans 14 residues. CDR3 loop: CASSFGQGNQPQHF. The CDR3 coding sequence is TGTGCCAGCAGTTTTGGACAGGGCAATCAGCCCCAGCATTTT.

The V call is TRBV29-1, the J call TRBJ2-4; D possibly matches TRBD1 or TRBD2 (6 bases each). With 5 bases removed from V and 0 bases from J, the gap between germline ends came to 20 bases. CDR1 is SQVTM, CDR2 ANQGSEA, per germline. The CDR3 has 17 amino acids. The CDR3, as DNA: TGCAGCGTTCAAGGGGGTGGTGGGGGGTTAGCCAAAAACATTCAGTACTTC. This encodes CSVQGGGGGLAKNIQYF.

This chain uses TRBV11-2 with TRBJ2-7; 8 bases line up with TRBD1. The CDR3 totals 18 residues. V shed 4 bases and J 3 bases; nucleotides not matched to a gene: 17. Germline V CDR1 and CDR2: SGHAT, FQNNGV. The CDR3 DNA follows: TGTGCCAGCAGCTCTATTCCACGACGGACAGGGCGAGTCTACGAGCAGTACTTC. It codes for CASSSIPRRTGRVYEQYF.

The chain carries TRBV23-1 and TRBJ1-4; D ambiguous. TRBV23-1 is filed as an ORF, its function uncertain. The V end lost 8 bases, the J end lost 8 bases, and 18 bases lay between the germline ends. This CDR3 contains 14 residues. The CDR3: CASPEPPAVEKLFF. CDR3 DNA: TGCGCCAGCCCCGAACCCCCGGCGGTGGAAAAACTGTTTTTT.

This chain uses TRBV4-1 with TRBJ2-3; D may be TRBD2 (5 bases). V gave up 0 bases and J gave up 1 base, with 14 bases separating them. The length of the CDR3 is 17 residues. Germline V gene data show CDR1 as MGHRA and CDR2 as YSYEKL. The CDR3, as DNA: TGCGCCAGCAGCCAAGAACTGGCGGGCGGCGGCACAGATACGCAGTATTTT. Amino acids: CASSQELAGGGTDTQYF.

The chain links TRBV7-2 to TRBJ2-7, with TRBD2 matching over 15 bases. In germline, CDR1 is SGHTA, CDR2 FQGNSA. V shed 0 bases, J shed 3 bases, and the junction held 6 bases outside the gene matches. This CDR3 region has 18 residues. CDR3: CASSLATGLAGGSYEQYF. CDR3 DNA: TGTGCCAGCAGCTTAGCCACCGGACTAGCGGGAGGGAGCTACGAGCAGTACTTC.

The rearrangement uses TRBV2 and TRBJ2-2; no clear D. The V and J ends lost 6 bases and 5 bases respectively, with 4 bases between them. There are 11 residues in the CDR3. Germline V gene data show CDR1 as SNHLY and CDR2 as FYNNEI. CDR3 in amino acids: CASRQTGELFF. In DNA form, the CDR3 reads TGTGCCAGCAGACAAACCGGGGAGCTGTTTTTT.

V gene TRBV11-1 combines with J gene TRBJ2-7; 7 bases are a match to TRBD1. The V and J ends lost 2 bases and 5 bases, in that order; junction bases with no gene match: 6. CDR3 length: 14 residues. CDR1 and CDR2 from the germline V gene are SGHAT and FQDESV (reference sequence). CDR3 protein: CASSLRQGMNEQYF. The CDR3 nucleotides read TGTGCCAGCAGCTTAAGACAGGGTATGAACGAGCAGTACTTC.

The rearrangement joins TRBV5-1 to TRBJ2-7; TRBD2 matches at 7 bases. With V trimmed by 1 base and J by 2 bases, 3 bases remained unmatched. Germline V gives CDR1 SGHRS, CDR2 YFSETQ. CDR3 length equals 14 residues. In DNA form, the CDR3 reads TGCGCCAGCAGCTTGTGGCGGGAGCCCTACGAGCAGTACTTC. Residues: CASSLWREPYEQYF.

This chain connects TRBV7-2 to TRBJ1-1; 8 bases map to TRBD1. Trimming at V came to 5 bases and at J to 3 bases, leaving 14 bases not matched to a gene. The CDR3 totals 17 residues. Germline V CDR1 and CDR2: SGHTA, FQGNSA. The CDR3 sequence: CASSQDRGGYRDTEAFF. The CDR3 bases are TGTGCCAGCAGCCAAGACAGGGGAGGCTACCGGGACACTGAAGCTTTCTTT. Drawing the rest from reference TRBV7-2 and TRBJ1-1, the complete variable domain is GAGVSQSPSNKVTEKGKDVELRCDPISGHTALYWYRQSLGQGLEFLIYFQGNSAPDKSGLPSDRFSAERTGGSVSTLTIQRTQQEDSAVYLCASSQDRGGYRDTEAFFGQGTRLTVV.

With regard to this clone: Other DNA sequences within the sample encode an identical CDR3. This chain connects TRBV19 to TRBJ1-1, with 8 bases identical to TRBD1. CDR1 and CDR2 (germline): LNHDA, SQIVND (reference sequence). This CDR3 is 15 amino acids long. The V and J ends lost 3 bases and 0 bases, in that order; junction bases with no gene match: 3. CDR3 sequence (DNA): TGTGCCAGTAGTATTGGGACAGGCTTGAACACTGAAGCTTTCTTT. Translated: CASSIGTGLNTEAFF.

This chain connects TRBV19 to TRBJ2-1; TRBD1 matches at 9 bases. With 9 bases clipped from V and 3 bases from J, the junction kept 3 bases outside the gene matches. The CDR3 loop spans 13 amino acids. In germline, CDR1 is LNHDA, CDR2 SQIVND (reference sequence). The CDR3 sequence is CARATGGYNEQFF. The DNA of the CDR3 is TGTGCCAGAGCGACAGGGGGCTACAATGAGCAGTTCTTC.

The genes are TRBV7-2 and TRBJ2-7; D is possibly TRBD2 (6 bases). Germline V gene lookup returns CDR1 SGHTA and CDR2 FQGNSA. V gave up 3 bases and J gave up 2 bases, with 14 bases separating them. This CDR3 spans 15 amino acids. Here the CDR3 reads CASSFKPSAAYEQYF. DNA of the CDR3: TGTGCCAGCAGCTTCAAACCTAGCGCGGCCTACGAGCAGTACTTC.

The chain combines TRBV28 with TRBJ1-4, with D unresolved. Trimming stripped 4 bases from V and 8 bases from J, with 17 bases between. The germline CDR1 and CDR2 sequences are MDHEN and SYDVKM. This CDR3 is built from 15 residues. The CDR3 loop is CASSSFRAQKEKLFF. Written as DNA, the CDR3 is TGTGCCAGCAGTTCTTTCCGTGCGCAAAAGGAAAAACTGTTTTTT.

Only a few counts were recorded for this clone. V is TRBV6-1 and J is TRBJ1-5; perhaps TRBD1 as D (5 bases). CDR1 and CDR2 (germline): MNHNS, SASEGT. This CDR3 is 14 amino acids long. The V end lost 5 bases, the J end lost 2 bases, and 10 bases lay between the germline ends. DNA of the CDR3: TGTGCCAGCAGTTCAGGGTTCGGCAATCAGCCCCAGCATTTT. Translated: CASSSGFGNQPQHF.

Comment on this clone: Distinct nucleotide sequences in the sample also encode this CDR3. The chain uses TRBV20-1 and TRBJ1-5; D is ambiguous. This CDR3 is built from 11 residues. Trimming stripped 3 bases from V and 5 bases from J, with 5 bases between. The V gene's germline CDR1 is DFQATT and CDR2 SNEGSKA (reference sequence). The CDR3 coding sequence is TGCAGTGCTAGCCCCGATCAGCCCCAGCATTTT. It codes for CSASPDQPQHF.

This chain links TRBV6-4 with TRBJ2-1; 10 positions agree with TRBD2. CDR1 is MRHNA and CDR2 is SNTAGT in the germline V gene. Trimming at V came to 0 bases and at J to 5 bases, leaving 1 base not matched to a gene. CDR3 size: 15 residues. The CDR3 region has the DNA TGTGCCAGCAGTGACTCAGCGGGAGGGCACAATGAGCAGTTCTTC. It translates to CASSDSAGGHNEQFF.

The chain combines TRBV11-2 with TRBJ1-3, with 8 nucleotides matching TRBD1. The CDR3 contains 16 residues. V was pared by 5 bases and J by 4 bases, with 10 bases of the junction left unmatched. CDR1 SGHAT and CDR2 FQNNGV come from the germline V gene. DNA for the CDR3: TGTGCCAGCAGCACATTCAGGGGGCTGGAAGGAAACACCATATATTTT. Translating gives CASSTFRGLEGNTIYF.

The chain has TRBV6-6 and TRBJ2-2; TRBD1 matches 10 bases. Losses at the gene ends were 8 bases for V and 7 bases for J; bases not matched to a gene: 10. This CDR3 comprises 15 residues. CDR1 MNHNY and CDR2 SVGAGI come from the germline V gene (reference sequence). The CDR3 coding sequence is TGTGCCAGCTTCCGACAGGGGGCCGTGAACGGGGAGCTGTTTTTT. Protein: CASFRQGAVNGELFF.

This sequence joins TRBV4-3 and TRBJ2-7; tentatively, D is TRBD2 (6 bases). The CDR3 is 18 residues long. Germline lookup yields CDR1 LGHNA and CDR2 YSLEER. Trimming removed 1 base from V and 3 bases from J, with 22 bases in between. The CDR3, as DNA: TGCGCCAGCAGCCAAGGGGGGAACCTAGCGACCCGCCTCTACGAGCAGTACTTC. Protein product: CASSQGGNLATRLYEQYF.

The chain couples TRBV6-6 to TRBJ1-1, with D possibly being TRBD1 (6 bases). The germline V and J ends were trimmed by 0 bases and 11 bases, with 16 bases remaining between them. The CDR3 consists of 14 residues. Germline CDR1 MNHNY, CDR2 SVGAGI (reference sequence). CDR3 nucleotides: TGTGCCAGCAGTTACTCGAATCTGGGGGCGGCGGCTTTCTTT. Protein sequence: CASSYSNLGAAAFF.

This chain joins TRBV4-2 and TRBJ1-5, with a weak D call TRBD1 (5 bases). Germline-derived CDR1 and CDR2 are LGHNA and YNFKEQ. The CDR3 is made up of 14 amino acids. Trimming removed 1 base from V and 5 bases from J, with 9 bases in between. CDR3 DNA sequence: TGTGCCAGCAGCCAAGGAAGGGGTGATCAGCCCCAGCATTTT. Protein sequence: CASSQGRGDQPQHF.

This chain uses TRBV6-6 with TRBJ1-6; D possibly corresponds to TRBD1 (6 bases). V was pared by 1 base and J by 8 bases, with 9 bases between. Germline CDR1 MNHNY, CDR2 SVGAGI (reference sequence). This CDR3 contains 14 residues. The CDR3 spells CASSYLKGDSPLHF. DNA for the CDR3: TGTGCCAGCAGTTACTTGAAGGGGGATTCACCCCTCCACTTT.

CDR3: CAWRSQETQYF. In nucleotides, the CDR3 is TGTGCCTGGAGGAGCCAAGAGACCCAGTACTTC. This sequence joins TRBV30 and TRBJ2-5; the D is unclear. V was shortened by 3 bases and J by 1 base, with 3 bases between the two germline ends. The CDR3 is 11 residues long. The germline V gene has CDR1 GTSNPN and CDR2 SVGIG (reference sequence).

The CDR3 DNA sequence: TGTGCCAGCAGCTCCGGACAGGGGCGGGAGACCCAGTACTTC. Amino acids: CASSSGQGRETQYF. The chain is built from TRBV7-2 and TRBJ2-5; TRBD1 matches 9 bases. CDR1 is SGHTA, CDR2 FQGNSA, per germline. The CDR3 runs 14 residues. The V gene end was trimmed by 4 bases and the J gene end by 5 bases; junction bases not matched to a gene: 5.